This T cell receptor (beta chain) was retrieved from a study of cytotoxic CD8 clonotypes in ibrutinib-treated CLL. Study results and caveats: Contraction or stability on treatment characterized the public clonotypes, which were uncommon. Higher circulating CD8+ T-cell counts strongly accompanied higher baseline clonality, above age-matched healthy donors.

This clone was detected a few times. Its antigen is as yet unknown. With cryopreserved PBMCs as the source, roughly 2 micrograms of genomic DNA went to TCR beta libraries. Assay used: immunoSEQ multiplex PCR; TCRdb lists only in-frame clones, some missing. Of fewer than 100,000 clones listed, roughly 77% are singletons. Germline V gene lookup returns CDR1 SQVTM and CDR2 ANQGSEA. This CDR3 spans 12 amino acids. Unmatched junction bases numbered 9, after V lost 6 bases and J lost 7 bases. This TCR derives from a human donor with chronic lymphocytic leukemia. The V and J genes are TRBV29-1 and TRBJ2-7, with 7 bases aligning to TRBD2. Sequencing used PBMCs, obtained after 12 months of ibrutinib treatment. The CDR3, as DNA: TGCAGCGTGTTCCCCCCGGGGGGAGAGCAGTACTTC. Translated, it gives CSVFPPGGEQYF.